This T cell receptor beta chain was sequenced during a study of control samples from healthy donors and cancer patients. Sequencing was performed with immunoSEQ multiplex PCR; in TCRdb, only in-frame clones are kept and a portion is missing. The sample contains 35,000 to 45,000 clones, around 78% of which appear only once. The length of the CDR3 is 13 residues. J gave up 12 bases and V 4 bases, and 8 bases lay outside the gene matches. Germline V gene data show CDR1 as WNHNN and CDR2 as SYGVQD (reference sequence). The sample holds a few counts of this clone. The TCR comes from a man in his 60s in good health. The sequenced material came from blood. The chain joins TRBV10-1 to TRBJ2-1; TRBD1 matches at 8 bases. The CDR3 DNA reads TGCGCCAGCAGTGGTAACAAGGGGACAGGGCAGTTCTTC. This sequence encodes CASSGNKGTGQFF.